This T cell receptor (beta chain) was identified during a study of long-term antiretroviral therapy in people with HIV. As to this clone: As yet, its antigen is unknown.

Study results and caveats: Upon ART, diversity increased but remained lower than transplant donor controls.

Researchers secured at least one pre-ART and at least two post-ART PBMC samples from each donor. The V gene end was trimmed by 2 bases and the J gene end by 5 bases; junction bases not matched to a gene: 13. This CDR3 contains 17 residues. Germline lookup yields CDR1 GTSNPN and CDR2 SVGIG (reference sequence). The immunoSEQ assay was v3.0, run at survey level. Profiling relied on immunoSEQ multiplex PCR, and the TCRdb table lists in-frame clones only, not all of them. The sample lists tens of thousands of clones; 70% to 90% were seen once. The J gene is TRBJ2-1, the V gene TRBV30; 9 bases match TRBD1. The TCR comes from a man aged 40-49 years with HIV. Sequencing used unsorted PBMCs, obtained 3 years after starting antiretroviral therapy. The CDR3 spells CAWSIANYRGRNNEQFF. As DNA, the CDR3 is TGTGCCTGGAGTATAGCAAACTACAGGGGGCGCAACAATGAGCAGTTCTTC.